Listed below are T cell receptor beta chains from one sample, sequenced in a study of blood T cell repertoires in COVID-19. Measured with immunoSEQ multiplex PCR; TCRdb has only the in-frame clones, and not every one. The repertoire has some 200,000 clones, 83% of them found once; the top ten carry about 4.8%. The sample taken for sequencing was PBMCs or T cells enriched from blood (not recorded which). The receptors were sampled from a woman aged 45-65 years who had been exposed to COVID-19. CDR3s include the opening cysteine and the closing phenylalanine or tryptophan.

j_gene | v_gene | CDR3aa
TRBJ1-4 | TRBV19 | CASTRGTEKLFF
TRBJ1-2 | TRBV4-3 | CASSQETRQIYGYTF
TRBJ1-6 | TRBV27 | CASSSTRTANSPLHF
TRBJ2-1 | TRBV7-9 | CASSLALAGGEQFF
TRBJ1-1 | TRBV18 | CASSPGGTTEAFF
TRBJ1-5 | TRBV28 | CASSHPGTGGFSNQPQHF
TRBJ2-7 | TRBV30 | CAWSHSSYEQYF
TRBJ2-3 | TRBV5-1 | CASSLWTTTDTQYF
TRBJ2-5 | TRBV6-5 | CASSYAGQGETQYF
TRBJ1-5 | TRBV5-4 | CASSREGGNQPQHF
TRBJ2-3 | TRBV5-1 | CASSLRLSTDTQYF
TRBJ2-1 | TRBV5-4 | CASSLVRGLDNEQFF
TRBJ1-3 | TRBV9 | CASSARDIPNTIYF
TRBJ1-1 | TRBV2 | CASSLQGARDTEAFF
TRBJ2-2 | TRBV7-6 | CASSLATGSNTGELFF
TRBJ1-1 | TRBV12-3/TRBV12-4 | CASSLSQGGAFF
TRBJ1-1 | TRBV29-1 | CSARTGPGNTEAFF
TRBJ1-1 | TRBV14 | CASSQARGSSEAFF
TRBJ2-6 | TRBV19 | CASSITDRVGAGANVLTF
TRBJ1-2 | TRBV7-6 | CASSLQYRDGYTF
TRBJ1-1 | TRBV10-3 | CAISESSGYTEAFF
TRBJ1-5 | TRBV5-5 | CASSLGLDYQPQHF
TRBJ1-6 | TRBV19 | CASSITGENSPLHF
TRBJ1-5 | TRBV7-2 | CASSLRTGEKPQHF
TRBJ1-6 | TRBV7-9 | CASSSGTGDVLRASPLHF
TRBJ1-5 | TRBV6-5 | CATATGSRGPQHF
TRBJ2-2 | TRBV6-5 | CASTVAGTRTGELFF
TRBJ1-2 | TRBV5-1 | CASSARQDPGYGYTF
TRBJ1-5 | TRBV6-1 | CASSEGAGGVQPQHF
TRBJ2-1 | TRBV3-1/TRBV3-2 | CASSHPRLAGGPLF
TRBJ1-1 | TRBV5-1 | CASTRGDGNTEAFF
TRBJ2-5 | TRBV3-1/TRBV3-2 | CASSRSAGRQETQYF
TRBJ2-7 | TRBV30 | CAPGGGVAENEQYF
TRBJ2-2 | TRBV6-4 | CASSAGGYTGELFF
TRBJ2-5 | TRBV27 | CASWRTRETQYF
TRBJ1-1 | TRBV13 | CASSHSSGTLGSAFF
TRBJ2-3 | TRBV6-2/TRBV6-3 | CASSTTGTGGTDTQYF
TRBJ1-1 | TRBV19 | CASSIGDRTRTEAFF